The entry that follows covers one T cell receptor beta chain sequence. The antigen is not known. Tumor or blood genomic DNA was sequenced, with inputs of about 550 ng to 6,004 ng. This record belongs to a study of T cells in tumors after PD-1 blockade. Study summary: Daily vismodegib 150 mg continued in a subset of anti-PD-1-treated patients. Peripheral blood samples averaged around 40,000 unique clonotypes and about 110,000 templates.

Points from the study as a whole: Some novel exhausted tumor clones appeared in pre-treatment blood, suggesting peripheral recruitment.

Only in-frame clones appear in the TCRdb table, and some are missing; sequencing was by immunoSEQ multiplex PCR. The sample records about 15,000 clones, roughly four fifths being singletons. Germline V gene sequence: CDR1 DFQATT, CDR2 SNEGSKA (reference sequence). The CDR3 sequence is 11 residues long. Trimming cost V 5 bases and J 4 bases; bases outside gene matches: 1. Material: PBMCs, obtained after anti-PD-1 treatment. The rearrangement uses TRBV20-1 and TRBJ2-7; 8 bases match TRBD1. This sequence originates from a human donor with basal cell carcinoma. CDR3 protein: CSARTGYEQYF. The CDR3 DNA sequence: TGCAGTGCTCGGACAGGGTACGAGCAGTACTTC.